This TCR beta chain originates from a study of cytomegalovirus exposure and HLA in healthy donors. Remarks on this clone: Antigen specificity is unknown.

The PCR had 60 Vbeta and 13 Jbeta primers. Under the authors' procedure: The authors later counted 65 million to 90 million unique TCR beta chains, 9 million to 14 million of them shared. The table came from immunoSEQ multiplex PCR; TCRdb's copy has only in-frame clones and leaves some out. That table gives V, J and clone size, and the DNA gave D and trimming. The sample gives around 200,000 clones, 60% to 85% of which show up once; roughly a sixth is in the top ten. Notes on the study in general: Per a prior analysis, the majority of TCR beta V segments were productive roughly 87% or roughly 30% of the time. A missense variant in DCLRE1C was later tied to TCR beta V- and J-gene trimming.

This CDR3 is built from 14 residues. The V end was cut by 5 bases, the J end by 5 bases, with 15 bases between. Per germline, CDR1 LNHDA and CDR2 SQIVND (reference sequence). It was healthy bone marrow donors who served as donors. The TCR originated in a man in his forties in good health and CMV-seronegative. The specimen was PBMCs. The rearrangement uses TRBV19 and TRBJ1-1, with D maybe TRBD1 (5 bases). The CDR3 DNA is TGTGCCAGTAGTTGGGACTTTTGGGGGACTGAAGCTTTCTTT. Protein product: CASSWDFWGTEAFF.